This T cell receptor beta chain was profiled in a study of blood T cell repertoires in COVID-19. TCRdb keeps only in-frame clones here, not all; method: immunoSEQ multiplex PCR. The sample has a few hundred thousand clones; 87% are singletons. V gave up 0 bases and J gave up 4 bases, with 13 bases separating them. This CDR3 comprises 15 residues. Germline values: CDR1 SGDLS, CDR2 YYNGEE. The table lists this clone with a count of one. V usage is TRBV9 and J usage is TRBJ1-1; TRBD1 is a possible D gene (5 bases). This TCR derives from a man aged 40-50 years in a cohort exposed to, infected with or recovered from COVID-19 (not recorded which). Sample: PBMCs or T cells enriched from blood (not recorded which). CDR3 sequence reads: CASSVASGAGTEAFF. CDR3 sequence (DNA): TGTGCCAGCAGCGTAGCTAGCGGGGCCGGCACTGAAGCTTTCTTT.